This is a list of T cell receptor beta chains from one sample in a study of vaccination effects on CD4 cells after COVID-19. Clones were read by immunoSEQ multiplex PCR, and TCRdb kept only the in-frame ones, dropping some. The sample lists about 8,100 clones, around 79% occurring once. These receptors are not linked to any known antigen. The sample consisted of CD4+ T cells from PBMCs cultured with HCoV-229E spike peptides, taken before COVID-19 vaccination. The receptors shown here come from a human donor who received a COVID-19 vaccine. Both conserved end residues are part of each CDR3. D genes are given only for firm matches. Only part of the rows carry a size: once, few, many, or a class if the clone is expanded.

v_gene	abundance	d_gene	j_gene	CDR3aa	CDR3nt
TRBV4-1	NA	NA	TRBJ2-2	CASSQAGLIGVGTGELFF	TGCGCCAGCAGCCAAGCGGGACTGATAGGGGTCGGAACCGGGGAGCTGTTTTTT
TRBV6-1	NA	NA	TRBJ1-6	CASSEAQGGQYSPLHF	TGTGCCAGCAGTGAAGCGCAGGGAGGGCAATATTCGCCCCTCCACTTT
TRBV28	NA	TRBD1	TRBJ1-5	CASSRGTGGNQPQHF	TGTGCCAGCAGTCGCGGGACAGGGGGCAATCAGCCCCAGCATTTT
TRBV10-3	NA	NA	TRBJ1-6	CAIRKRTDYNSPLHF	TGTGCCATCAGGAAAAGGACAGATTATAATTCACCCCTCCACTTT
TRBV2	NA	TRBD2	TRBJ2-7	CASSRGLAAAGEQYF	TGTGCCAGCAGTAGAGGACTAGCGGCGGCGGGCGAGCAGTACTTC
TRBV19	NA	NA	TRBJ1-1	CASSTSIGTEAFF	TGTGCCAGTAGTACCTCGATCGGCACTGAAGCTTTCTTT
TRBV5-1	few	NA	TRBJ2-3	CASSFSGDTQYF	TGCGCCAGCAGCTTCTCGGGCGATACGCAGTATTTT
TRBV4-1	NA	NA	TRBJ2-5	CASSQDPAFQETQYF	TGCGCCAGCAGCCAAGATCCTGCATTCCAAGAGACCCAGTACTTC
TRBV4-1	NA	TRBD1	TRBJ1-5	CASSQEPGQGGPYQPQHF	TGCGCCAGCAGCCAAGAACCCGGACAGGGTGGTCCGTATCAGCCCCAGCATTTT
TRBV29-1	NA	NA	TRBJ2-4	CSVNVGGVDKNIQYF	TGCAGCGTTAACGTGGGCGGGGTCGACAAAAACATTCAGTACTTC
TRBV6-5	NA	NA	TRBJ1-6	CATHLRVSNSPLHF	TGTGCCACCCATCTGAGGGTTTCTAATTCACCCCTCCACTTT
TRBV4-1	NA	NA	TRBJ2-4	CASSQPLRTELAKNIQYF	TGCGCCAGCAGCCAACCCTTAAGGACAGAACTAGCCAAAAACATTCAGTACTTC
TRBV5-4	few	NA	TRBJ2-5	CASSLGLRRETQYF	TGTGCCAGCAGCTTGGGGCTGAGAAGGGAGACCCAGTACTTC
TRBV18	NA	NA	TRBJ1-1	CASSPRGTKNTEAFF	TGTGCCAGCTCTCCTCGGGGGACAAAAAACACTGAAGCTTTCTTT
TRBV11-2	NA	TRBD1	TRBJ1-1	CASSFPSGTGGNTEAFF	TGTGCCAGCAGCTTCCCCAGCGGGACAGGAGGGAACACTGAAGCTTTCTTT
TRBV6-5	NA	TRBD2	TRBJ2-2	CASSWTSGTNTGELFF	TGTGCCAGCAGTTGGACTAGCGGGACAAACACCGGGGAGCTGTTTTTT
TRBV3-1/TRBV3-2	NA	TRBD2	TRBJ2-1	CASSTSGRTVNEQFF	TGTGCCAGCAGCACCAGCGGGAGAACGGTCAATGAGCAGTTCTTC
TRBV18	few	NA	TRBJ1-5	CASSPQTVLNSNQPQHF	TGTGCCAGCTCACCACAAACAGTCCTAAATAGCAATCAGCCCCAGCATTTT
TRBV24-1	NA	TRBD1	TRBJ1-1	CATSDTGTGNTEAFF	TGTGCCACCAGTGACACCGGGACAGGGAACACTGAAGCTTTCTTT
TRBV7-9	NA	TRBD1	TRBJ1-4	CASSLGTGSAEKLFF	TGTGCCAGCAGCTTGGGGACAGGGTCGGCCGAAAAACTGTTTTTT
TRBV27	NA	TRBD1	TRBJ1-1	CASSYRGNTEAFF	TGTGCCAGCAGTTACAGGGGGAACACTGAAGCTTTCTTT
TRBV11-2	NA	NA	TRBJ2-6	CASSLVGGNVLTF	TGTGCCAGCAGCTTAGTTGGGGGCAACGTCCTGACTTTC
TRBV11-2	NA	NA	TRBJ2-2	CASSFTLNTGELFF	TGTGCCAGCAGCTTTACTCTGAACACCGGGGAGCTGTTTTTT
TRBV6-4	NA	TRBD2	TRBJ2-1	CASSDLAGSYNEQFF	TGTGCCAGCAGTGATTTAGCGGGCTCCTACAATGAGCAGTTCTTC
TRBV19	NA	NA	TRBJ1-5	CASKVIGGIQPQHF	TGTGCCAGTAAGGTGATCGGGGGCATCCAGCCCCAGCATTTT
TRBV7-2	NA	TRBD1	TRBJ1-2	CASSPRQGLNYGYTF	TGTGCCAGCAGCCCAAGACAGGGACTTAACTATGGCTACACCTTC
TRBV6-4	NA	TRBD2	TRBJ2-1	CASSGTSGSNEQFF	TGTGCCAGCAGTGGGACTAGCGGGAGCAATGAGCAGTTCTTC